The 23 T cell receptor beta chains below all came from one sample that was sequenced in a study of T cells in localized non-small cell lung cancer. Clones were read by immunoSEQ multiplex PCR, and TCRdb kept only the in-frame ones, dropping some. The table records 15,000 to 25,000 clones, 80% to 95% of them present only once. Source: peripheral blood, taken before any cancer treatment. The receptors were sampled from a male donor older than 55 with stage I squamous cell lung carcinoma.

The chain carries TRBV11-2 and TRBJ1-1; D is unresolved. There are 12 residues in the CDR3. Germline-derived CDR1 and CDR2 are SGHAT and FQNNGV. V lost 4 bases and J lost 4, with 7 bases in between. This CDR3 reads CASSSYLTEAFF. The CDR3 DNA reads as TGTGCCAGCAGCTCTTACCTCACTGAAGCTTTCTTT.

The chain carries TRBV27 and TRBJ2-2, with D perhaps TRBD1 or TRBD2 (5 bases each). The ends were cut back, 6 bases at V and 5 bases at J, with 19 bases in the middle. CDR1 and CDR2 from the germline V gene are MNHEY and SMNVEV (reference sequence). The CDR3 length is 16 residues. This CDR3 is CASSSGTYQPTGELFF. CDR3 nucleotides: TGTGCCAGCAGCTCCGGGACCTACCAACCAACCGGGGAGCTGTTTTTT.

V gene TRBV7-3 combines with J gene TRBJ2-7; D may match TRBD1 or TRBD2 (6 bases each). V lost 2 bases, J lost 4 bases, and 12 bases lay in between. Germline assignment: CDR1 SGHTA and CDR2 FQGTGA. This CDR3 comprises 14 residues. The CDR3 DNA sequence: TGTGCCAGCAGCTTATTGGGGGGCCATTACGAGCAGTACTTC. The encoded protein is CASSLLGGHYEQYF.

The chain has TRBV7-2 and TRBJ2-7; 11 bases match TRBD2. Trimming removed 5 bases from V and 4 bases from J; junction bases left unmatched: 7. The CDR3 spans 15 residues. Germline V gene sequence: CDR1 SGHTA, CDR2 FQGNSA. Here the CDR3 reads CASSPEGTSGYEQYF. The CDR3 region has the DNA TGTGCCAGCAGCCCAGAGGGGACTAGCGGATACGAGCAGTACTTC.

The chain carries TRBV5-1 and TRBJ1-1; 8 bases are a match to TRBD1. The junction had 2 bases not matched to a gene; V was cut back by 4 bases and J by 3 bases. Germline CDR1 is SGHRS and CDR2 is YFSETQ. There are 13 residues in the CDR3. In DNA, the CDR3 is TGCGCCAGCAGCATGACAGGGGACACTGAAGCTTTCTTT. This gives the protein CASSMTGDTEAFF. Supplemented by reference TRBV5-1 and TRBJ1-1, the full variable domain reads KAGVTQTPRYLIKTRGQQVTLSCSPISGHRSVSWYQQTPGQGLQFLFEYFSETQRNKGNFPGRFSGRQFSNSRSEMNVSTLELGDSALYLCASSMTGDTEAFFGQGTRLTVV.

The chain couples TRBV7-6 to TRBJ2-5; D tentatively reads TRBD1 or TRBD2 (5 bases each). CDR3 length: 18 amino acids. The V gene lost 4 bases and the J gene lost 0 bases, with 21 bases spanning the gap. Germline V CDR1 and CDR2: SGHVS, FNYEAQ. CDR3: CASSYTGTRALNQETQYF. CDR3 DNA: TGTGCCAGCAGCTATACCGGGACCCGAGCTTTGAACCAAGAGACCCAGTACTTC.

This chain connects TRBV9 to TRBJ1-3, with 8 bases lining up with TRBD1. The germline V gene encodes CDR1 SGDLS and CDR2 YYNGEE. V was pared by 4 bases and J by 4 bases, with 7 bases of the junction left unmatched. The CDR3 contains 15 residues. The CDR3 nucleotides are TGTGCCAGCAGCTCTACGACAGGGGCCGGAAACACCATATATTTT. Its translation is CASSSTTGAGNTIYF.

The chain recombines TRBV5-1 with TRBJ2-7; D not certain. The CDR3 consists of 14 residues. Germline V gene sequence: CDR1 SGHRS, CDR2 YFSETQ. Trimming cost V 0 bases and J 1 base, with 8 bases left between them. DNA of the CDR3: TGCGCCAGCAGCTTGGCCGATCCATCCTACGAGCAGTACTTC. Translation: CASSLADPSYEQYF.

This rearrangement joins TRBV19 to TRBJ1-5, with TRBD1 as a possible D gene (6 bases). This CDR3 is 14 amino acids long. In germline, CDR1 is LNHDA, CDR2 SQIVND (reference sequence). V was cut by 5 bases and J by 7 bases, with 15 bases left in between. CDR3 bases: TGTGCCAGTAGTCCTTGGGACACCCCCCAGCCCCAGCATTTT. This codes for CASSPWDTPQPQHF. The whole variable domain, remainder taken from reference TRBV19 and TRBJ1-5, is DGGITQSPKYLFRKEGQNVTLSCEQNLNHDAMYWYRQDPGQGLRLIYYSQIVNDFQKGDIAEGYSVSREKKESFPLTVTSAQKNPTAFYLCASSPWDTPQPQHFGDGTRLSIL.

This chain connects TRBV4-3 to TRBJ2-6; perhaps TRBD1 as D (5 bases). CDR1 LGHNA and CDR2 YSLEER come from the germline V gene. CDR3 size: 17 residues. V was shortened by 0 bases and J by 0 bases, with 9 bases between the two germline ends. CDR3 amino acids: CASSQDGAFSGANVLTF. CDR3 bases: TGCGCCAGCAGCCAAGATGGGGCGTTCTCTGGGGCCAACGTCCTGACTTTC.

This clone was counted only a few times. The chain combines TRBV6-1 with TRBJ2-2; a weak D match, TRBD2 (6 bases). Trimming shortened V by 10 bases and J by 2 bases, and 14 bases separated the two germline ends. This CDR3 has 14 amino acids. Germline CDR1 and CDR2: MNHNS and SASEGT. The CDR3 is CATRLADNTGELFF. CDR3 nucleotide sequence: TGTGCCACCCGCTTAGCGGATAACACCGGGGAGCTGTTTTTT.

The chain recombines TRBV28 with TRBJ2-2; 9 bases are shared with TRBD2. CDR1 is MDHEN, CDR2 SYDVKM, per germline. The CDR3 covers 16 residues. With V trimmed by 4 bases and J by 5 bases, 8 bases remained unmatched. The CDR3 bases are TGTGCCAGCAGTTCTTTAGCGGGAGTGCGGACCGGGGAGCTGTTTTTT. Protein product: CASSSLAGVRTGELFF.

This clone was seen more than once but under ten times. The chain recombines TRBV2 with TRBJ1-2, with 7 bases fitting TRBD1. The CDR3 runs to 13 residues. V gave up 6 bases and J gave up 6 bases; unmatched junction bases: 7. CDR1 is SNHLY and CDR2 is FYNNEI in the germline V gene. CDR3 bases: TGTGCCAGCAGCTCCACAGGGGCGGATGGCTACACCTTC. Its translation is CASSSTGADGYTF.

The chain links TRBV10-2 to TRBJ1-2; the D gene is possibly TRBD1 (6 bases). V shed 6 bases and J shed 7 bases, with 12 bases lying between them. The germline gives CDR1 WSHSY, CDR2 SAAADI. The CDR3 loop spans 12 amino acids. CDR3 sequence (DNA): TGCGCCAGCAGCTACAGGGAGGCTGGCTACACCTTC. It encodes CASSYREAGYTF.

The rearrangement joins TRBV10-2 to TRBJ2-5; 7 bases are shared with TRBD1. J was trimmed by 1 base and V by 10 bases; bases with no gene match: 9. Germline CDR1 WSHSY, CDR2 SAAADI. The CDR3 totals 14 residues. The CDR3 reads CATRPGGAQETQYF. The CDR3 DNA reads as TGCGCCACACGCCCAGGGGGAGCCCAAGAGACCCAGTACTTC.

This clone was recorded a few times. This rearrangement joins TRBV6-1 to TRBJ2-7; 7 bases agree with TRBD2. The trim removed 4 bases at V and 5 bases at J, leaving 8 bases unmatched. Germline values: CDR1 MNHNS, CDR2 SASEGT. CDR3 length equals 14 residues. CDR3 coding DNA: TGTGCCAGCAGTGGCCGGGACTACTACGACGAGCAGTACTTC. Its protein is CASSGRDYYDEQYF.

As DNA, the CDR3 is TGTGCCAGCTCACCACAGGGGCCAGGGGGTGCAGATACGCAGTATTTT. Translating it yields CASSPQGPGGADTQYF. The rearrangement uses TRBV18 and TRBJ2-3; 7 bases are shared with TRBD1. Trimming at V came to 1 base and at J to 4 bases, leaving 8 bases not matched to a gene. Germline V gene sequence: CDR1 KGHSH, CDR2 LQKENI. This CDR3 contains 16 residues.

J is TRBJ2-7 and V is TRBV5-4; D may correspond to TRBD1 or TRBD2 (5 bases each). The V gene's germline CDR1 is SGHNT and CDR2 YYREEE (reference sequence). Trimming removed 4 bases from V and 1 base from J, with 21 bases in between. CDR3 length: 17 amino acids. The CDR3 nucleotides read TGTGCCAGCAGCCCGGGTAGGGGAGCGGCTTCTTCCTACGAGCAGTACTTC. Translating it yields CASSPGRGAASSYEQYF.

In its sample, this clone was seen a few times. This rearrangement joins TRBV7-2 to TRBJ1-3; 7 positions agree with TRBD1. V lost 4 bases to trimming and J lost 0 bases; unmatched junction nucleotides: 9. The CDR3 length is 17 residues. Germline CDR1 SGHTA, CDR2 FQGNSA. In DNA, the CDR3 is TGTGCCAGCAGCTGGGGGGGACAGCCCTACTCTGGAAACACCATATATTTT. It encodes CASSWGGQPYSGNTIYF. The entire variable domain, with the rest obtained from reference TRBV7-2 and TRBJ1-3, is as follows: GAGVSQSPSNKVTEKGKDVELRCDPISGHTALYWYRQSLGQGLEFLIYFQGNSAPDKSGLPSDRFSAERTGGSVSTLTIQRTQQEDSAVYLCASSWGGQPYSGNTIYFGEGSWLTVV.

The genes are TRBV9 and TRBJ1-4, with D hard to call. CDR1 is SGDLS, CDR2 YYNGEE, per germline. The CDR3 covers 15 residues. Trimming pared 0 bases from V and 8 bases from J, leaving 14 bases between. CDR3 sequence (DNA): TGTGCCAGCAGCGTAGAGTCTACGGCCCGAGAAAAACTGTTTTTT. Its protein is CASSVESTAREKLFF.

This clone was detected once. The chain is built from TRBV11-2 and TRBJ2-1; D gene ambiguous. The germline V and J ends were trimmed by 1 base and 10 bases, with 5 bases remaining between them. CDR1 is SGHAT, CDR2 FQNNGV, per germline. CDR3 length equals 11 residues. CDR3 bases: TGTGCCAGCAGCTTAGGCCGGGAGCAGTTCTTC. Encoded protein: CASSLGREQFF.

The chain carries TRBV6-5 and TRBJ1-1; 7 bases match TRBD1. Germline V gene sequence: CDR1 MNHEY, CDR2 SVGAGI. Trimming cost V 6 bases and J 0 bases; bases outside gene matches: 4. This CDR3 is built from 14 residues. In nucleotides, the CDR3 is TGTGCCAGCAGAAGGACAGGTATGAACACTGAAGCTTTCTTT. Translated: CASRRTGMNTEAFF.

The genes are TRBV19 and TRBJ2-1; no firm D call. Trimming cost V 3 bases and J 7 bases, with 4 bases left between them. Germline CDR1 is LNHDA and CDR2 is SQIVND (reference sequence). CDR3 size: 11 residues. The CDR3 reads CASSMINEQFF. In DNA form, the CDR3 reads TGTGCCAGTAGTATGATAAATGAGCAGTTCTTC. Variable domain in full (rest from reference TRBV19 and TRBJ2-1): DGGITQSPKYLFRKEGQNVTLSCEQNLNHDAMYWYRQDPGQGLRLIYYSQIVNDFQKGDIAEGYSVSREKKESFPLTVTSAQKNPTAFYLCASSMINEQFFGPGTRLTVL.